This TCR beta chain emerged from a study of response to subunit inactivated influenza vaccine. Findings and caveats of the study: It was suggested by the authors that few new T cells are recruited by each seasonal influenza vaccination.

A single record per CDR3 protein comes from TCRdb applying MiXCR to the RT-PCR reads. The sample carries about 780,000 distinct CDR3 sequences, roughly 20% recorded once. This CDR3 spans 14 amino acids. The V segment lost 4 bases and the J segment 4 bases; nucleotides outside the gene matches: 2. This clonotype was seen a few times. Its antigen is not known. The sample consisted of PBMCs from blood, taken 5 days after vaccination. The sequence came from a man between 45 and 60 years old who received an inactivated influenza vaccine. The rearrangement joins TRBV12-3 or TRBV12-4 to TRBJ2-1; 9 nucleotides align to TRBD1. CDR3 protein: CASSSDRGYNEQFF. CDR3 coding DNA: TGTGCCAGCAGTTCGGACAGGGGATACAATGAGCAGTTCTTC.